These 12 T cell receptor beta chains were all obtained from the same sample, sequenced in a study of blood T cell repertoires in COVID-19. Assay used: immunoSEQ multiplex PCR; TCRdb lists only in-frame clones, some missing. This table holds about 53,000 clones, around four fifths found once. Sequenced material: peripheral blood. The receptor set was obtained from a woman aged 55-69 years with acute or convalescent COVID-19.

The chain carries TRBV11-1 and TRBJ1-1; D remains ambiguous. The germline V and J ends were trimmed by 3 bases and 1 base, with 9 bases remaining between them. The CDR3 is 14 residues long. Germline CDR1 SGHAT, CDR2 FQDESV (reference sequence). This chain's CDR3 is CASSFSFRNTEAFF. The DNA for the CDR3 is TGTGCCAGCAGCTTTTCCTTCAGGAACACTGAAGCTTTCTTT. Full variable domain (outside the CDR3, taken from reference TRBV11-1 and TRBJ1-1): EAEVAQSPRYKITEKSQAVAFWCDPISGHATLYWYRQILGQGPELLVQFQDESVVDDSQLPKDRFSAERLKGVDSTLKIQPAELGDSAMYLCASSFSFRNTEAFFGQGTRLTVV.

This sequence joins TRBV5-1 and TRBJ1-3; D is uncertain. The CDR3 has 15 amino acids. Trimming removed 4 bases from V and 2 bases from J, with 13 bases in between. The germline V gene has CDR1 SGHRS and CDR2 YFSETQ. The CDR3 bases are TGCGCCAGCAGCGATTACCTGGGAGCTGGAAACACCATATATTTT. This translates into CASSDYLGAGNTIYF.

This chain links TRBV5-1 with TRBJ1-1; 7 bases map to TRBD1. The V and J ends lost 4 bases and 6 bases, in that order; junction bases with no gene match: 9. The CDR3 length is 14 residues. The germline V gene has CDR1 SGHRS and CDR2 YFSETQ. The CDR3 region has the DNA TGCGCCAGCAGCCCTGGACAGGTATCGTCTGAAGCTTTCTTT. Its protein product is CASSPGQVSSEAFF.

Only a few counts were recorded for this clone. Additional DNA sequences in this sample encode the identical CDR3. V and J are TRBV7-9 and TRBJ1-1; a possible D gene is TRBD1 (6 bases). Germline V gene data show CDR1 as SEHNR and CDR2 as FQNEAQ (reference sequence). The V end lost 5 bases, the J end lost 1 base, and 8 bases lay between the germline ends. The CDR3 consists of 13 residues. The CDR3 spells CASSRGGNTEAFF. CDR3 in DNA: TGTGCCAGCAGCCGAGGGGGGAACACTGAAGCTTTCTTT.

The chain's CDR3 is CASSYGRRGSYNEQFF. The DNA for the CDR3 is TGTGCCAGCAGTTACGGTCGTCGCGGATCCTACAATGAGCAGTTCTTC. V usage is TRBV6-5 and J usage is TRBJ2-1; D gene unclear. CDR3 length equals 16 residues. Germline values: CDR1 MNHEY, CDR2 SVGAGI. V shed 2 bases and J shed 1 base, with 12 bases lying between them.

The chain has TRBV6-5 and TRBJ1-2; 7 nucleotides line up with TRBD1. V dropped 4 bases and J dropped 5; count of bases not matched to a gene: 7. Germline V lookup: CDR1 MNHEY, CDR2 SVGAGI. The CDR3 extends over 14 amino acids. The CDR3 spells CASSSETGLYGYTF. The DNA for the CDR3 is TGTGCCAGCAGTTCGGAGACAGGGCTATATGGCTACACCTTC.

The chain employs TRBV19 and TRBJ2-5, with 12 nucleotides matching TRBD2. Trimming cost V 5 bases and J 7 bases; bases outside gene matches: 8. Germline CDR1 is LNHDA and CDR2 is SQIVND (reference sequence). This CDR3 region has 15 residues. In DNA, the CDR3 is TGTGCCAGTAGTTCTCTAGCGGGAGGGGATCGGACCCAGTACTTC. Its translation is CASSSLAGGDRTQYF.

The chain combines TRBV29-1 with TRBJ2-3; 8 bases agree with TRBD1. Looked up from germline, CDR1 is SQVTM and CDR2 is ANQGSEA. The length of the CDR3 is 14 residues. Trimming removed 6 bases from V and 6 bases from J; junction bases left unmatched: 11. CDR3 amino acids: CSVPLRTGRDTQYF. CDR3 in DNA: TGCAGCGTGCCACTACGGACAGGGCGGGATACGCAGTATTTT.

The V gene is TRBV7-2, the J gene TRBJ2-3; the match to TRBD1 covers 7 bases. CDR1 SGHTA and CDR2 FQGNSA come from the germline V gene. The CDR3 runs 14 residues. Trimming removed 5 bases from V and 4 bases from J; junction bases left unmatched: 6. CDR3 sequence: CASSRDSLADTQYF. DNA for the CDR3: TGTGCCAGCAGCCGGGACAGTTTGGCAGATACGCAGTATTTT.

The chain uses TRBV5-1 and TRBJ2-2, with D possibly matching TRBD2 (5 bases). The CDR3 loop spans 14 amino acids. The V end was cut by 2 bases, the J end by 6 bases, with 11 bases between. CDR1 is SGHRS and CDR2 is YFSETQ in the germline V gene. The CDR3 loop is CASSFATSPGELFF. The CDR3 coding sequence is TGCGCCAGCAGCTTCGCAACTAGTCCCGGGGAGCTGTTTTTT.

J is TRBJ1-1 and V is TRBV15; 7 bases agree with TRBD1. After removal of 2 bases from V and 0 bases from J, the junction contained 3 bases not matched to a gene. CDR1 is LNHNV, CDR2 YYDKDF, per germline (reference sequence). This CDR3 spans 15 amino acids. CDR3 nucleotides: TGTGCCACCAGCAGACAAGGACAGGTGAACACTGAAGCTTTCTTT. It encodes CATSRQGQVNTEAFF.

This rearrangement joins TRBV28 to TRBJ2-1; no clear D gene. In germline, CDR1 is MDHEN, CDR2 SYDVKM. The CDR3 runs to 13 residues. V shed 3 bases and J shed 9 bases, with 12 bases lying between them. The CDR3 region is CASSLSQTGEQFF. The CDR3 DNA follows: TGTGCCAGCAGTTTGTCCCAGACTGGTGAGCAGTTCTTC. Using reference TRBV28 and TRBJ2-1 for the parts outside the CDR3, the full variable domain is DVKVTQSSRYLVKRTGEKVFLECVQDMDHENMFWYRQDPGLGLRLIYFSYDVKMKEKGDIPEGYSVSREKKERFSLILESASTNQTSMYLCASSLSQTGEQFFGPGTRLTVL.